The clone carrying this T cell receptor (beta chain) has just one count. The data derive from a study of shared clonotypes between healthy human individuals. The naive CD8 population came from CD45RO-negative cells selected for CCR7, without terminally differentiated effector memory CD45RA+ cells. Donors were healthy HIV-negative adults without recently reported acute infections or vaccinations. Using immunoSEQ multiplex PCR, the repertoire was profiled, and TCRdb retains in-frame clones only, with some absent. This table holds over 2 million clones, about 95% found once. Sequencing was carried out using naive CD8+ T cells sorted from blood. This sequence originates from a man aged 18 to 29 in good health.

The CDR3: CAISEPKPDRAANTEAFF. CDR3 sequence (DNA): TGTGCCATCAGTGAGCCCAAACCGGACAGGGCGGCGAACACTGAAGCTTTCTTT. The genes are TRBV10-3 and TRBJ1-1, with TRBD1 matching over 8 bases. V trimming: 2 bases; J trimming: 1 base; junction bases outside the gene matches: 12. CDR1 is ENHRY, CDR2 SYGVKD, per germline. The CDR3 sequence is 18 residues long.